A single sample gave rise to the 7 T cell receptor beta chains below, sequenced in a study of shared clonotypes between healthy human individuals. TCRdb's table, derived via immunoSEQ multiplex PCR, lists solely in-frame clones and lacks some. The sample shows about 2.4 million clones, over 85% of them seen only once. Sequenced material: naive CD4+ T cells from PBMCs. The subset: CD45RA+ positively selected. The receptors stem from a man between 18 and 35 years old in good health. Some clones in this sample may be carry-over from other donors' samples.

CDR3 amino acids: CASSPPMFGGQGGRGYTF. The CDR3 region has the DNA TGTGCCAGCTCACCCCCAATGTTTGGGGGACAGGGCGGTCGAGGCTACACCTTC. V usage is TRBV18 and J usage is TRBJ1-2, with 9 bases aligning to TRBD1. This CDR3 has 18 amino acids. Germline loops: CDR1 KGHSH, CDR2 LQKENI. J gave up 8 bases and V 3 bases, and 19 bases lay outside the gene matches.

This chain links TRBV2 with TRBJ2-2, with unresolved D. Germline V lookup: CDR1 SNHLY, CDR2 FYNNEI. The CDR3 totals 13 residues. V lost 7 bases and J lost 5, with 11 bases in between. CDR3 bases: TGTGCCAGCAATACTGCCCGGACCGGGGAGCTGTTTTTT. This sequence encodes CASNTARTGELFF.

The chain couples TRBV4-2 to TRBJ2-3; possible D gene TRBD2, 6 bases. The V gene lost 3 bases and the J gene lost 5 bases, with 9 bases spanning the gap. The germline V gene has CDR1 LGHNA and CDR2 YNFKEQ. The CDR3 totals 13 residues. Written as DNA, the CDR3 is TGTGCCAGCAGCCAGGAGGGGATAGATACGCAGTATTTT. It specifies CASSQEGIDTQYF.

V gene TRBV6-6 combines with J gene TRBJ1-1, with D unresolved. Germline V gene data show CDR1 as MNHNY and CDR2 as SVGAGI (reference sequence). The V gene lost 10 bases and the J gene lost 3 bases, with 9 bases spanning the gap. This CDR3 is 11 amino acids long. CDR3 amino acids: CAIGRYTEAFF. The CDR3 bases are TGTGCCATCGGTCGGTACACTGAAGCTTTCTTT.

V is TRBV5-1 and J is TRBJ1-4, with D tentatively TRBD1 (6 bases). Germline V CDR1 and CDR2: SGHRS, YFSETQ. The V gene lost 8 bases and the J gene lost 0 bases, with 8 bases spanning the gap. CDR3 length: 13 amino acids. The CDR3 loop reads CASRQATNEKLFF. The CDR3 DNA reads as TGCGCCAGTAGACAGGCAACTAATGAAAAACTGTTTTTT.

V and J are TRBV5-4 and TRBJ1-2, with 7 bases aligning to TRBD1. J lost 3 bases, V lost 4 bases, and 9 bases had no gene match. The CDR3 spans 15 residues. The germline CDR1 and CDR2 sequences are SGHNT and YYREEE (reference sequence). This chain's CDR3 is CASSQEGTAYYGYTF. DNA of the CDR3: TGTGCCAGCAGCCAGGAGGGGACAGCCTACTATGGCTACACCTTC. Filled out from reference TRBV5-4 and TRBJ1-2, the complete variable domain reads ETGVTQSPTHLIKTRGQQVTLRCSSQSGHNTVSWYQQALGQGPQFIFQYYREEENGRGNFPPRFSGLQFPNYSSELNVNALELDDSALYLCASSQEGTAYYGYTFGSGTRLTVV.

The chain couples TRBV11-2 to TRBJ1-3; D not certain. Germline CDR1 is SGHAT and CDR2 is FQNNGV. V lost 1 base and J lost 0, with 7 bases in between. The CDR3 runs to 15 residues. The CDR3 DNA follows: TGTGCCAGCAGCTTAGTGGGGAGCTCTGGAAACACCATATATTTT. Residues: CASSLVGSSGNTIYF.